The present TCR beta chain was sequenced within a study of blood T cell repertoires in COVID-19. In germline, CDR1 is MNHEY, CDR2 SMNVEV (reference sequence). This CDR3 has 14 residues. V gave up 3 bases and J gave up 6 bases; unmatched junction bases: 5. This table comes from immunoSEQ multiplex PCR, and its TCRdb copy is limited to in-frame clones, with some not included. The table has approximately 100,000 clones, nearly 90% seen once; the top ten hold 3.5% to 5.5%. V and J are TRBV27 and TRBJ2-5; TRBD1 matches at 9 bases. The source is a man between 65 and 85 years old with acute or convalescent COVID-19. Sequenced: peripheral blood. The CDR3 loop reads CASSLTGGRKTQYF. The CDR3 nucleotides read TGTGCCAGCAGTTTGACAGGGGGTCGGAAGACCCAGTACTTC.